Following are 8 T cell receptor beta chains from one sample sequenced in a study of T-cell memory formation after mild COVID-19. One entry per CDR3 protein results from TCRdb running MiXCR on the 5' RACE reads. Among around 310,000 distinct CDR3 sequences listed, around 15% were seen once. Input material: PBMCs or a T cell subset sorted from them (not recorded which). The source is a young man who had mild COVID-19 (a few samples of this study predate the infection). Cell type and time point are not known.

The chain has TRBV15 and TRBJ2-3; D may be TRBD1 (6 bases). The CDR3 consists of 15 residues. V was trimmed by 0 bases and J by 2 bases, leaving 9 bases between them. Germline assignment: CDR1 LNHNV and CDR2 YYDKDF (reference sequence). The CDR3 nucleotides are TGTGCCACCAGCAGAGATCGGACAGCCACAGATACGCAGTATTTT. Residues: CATSRDRTATDTQYF.

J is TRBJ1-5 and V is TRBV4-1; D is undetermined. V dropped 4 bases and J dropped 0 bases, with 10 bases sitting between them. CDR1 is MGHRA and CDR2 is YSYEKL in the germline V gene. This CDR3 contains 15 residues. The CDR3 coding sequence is TGCGCCAGCAGCCCCTGGGCCTTTAGCAATCAGCCCCAGCATTTT. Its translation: CASSPWAFSNQPQHF.

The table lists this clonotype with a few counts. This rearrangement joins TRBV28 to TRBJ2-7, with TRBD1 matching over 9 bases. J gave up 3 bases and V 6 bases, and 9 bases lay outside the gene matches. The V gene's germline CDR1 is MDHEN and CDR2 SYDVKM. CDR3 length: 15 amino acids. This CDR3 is CASSLVRTGDYEQYV. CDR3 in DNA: TGTGCCAGCAGCCTAGTTCGGACAGGGGACTACGAGCAGTACGTC.

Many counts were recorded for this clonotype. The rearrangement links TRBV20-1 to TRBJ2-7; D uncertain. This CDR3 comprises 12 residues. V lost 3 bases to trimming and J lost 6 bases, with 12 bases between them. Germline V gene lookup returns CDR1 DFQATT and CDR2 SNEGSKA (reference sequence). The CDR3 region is CSASWQTGEQYF. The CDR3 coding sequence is TGCAGTGCTAGCTGGCAAACCGGCGAGCAGTACTTC.

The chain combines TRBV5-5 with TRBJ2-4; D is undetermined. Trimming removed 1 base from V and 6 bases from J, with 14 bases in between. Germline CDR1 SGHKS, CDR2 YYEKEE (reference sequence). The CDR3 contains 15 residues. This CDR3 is CASSLPGLNGNIQYF. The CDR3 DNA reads TGTGCCAGCAGCTTGCCCGGGTTGAATGGAAACATTCAGTACTTC.

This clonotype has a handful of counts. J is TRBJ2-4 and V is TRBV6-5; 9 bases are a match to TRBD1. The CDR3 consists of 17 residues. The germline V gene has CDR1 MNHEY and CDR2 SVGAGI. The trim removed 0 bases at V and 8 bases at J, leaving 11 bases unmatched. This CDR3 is CASSYSSGGTGIYIQYF. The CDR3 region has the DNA TGTGCCAGCAGTTACTCCTCAGGCGGGACAGGGATTTACATTCAGTACTTC.

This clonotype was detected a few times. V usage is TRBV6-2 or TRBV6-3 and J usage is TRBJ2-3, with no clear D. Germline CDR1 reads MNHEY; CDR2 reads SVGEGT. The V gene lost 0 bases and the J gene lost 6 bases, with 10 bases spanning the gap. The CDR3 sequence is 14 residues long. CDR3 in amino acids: CASSYSLITDTQYF. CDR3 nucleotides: TGTGCCAGCAGTTACTCCTTAATCACGGATACGCAGTATTTT.

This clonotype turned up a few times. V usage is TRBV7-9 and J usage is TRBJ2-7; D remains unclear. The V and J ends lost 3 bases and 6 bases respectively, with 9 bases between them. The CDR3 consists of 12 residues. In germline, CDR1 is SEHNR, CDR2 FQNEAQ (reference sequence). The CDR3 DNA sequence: TGTGCCAGCAGCTTGGGGTGGCTCGAGCAGTACTTC. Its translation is CASSLGWLEQYF.